The next 21 T cell receptor beta chains were all read from a single sample in a study of T cell responses to AZD1222 COVID-19 vaccine. Produced via immunoSEQ multiplex PCR; TCRdb's table is partial and in-frame only. The table shows 100,000 to 120,000 clones, with approximately 88% occurring only once. The input for sequencing was peripheral blood, taken 28 days after the second AZD1222 dose. These TCRs come from an adult who received the AZD1222 COVID-19 vaccine.

The V call is TRBV24-1, the J call TRBJ1-2; D perhaps matches TRBD1 (5 bases). Trimming shortened V by 7 bases and J by 0 bases, and 8 bases separated the two germline ends. This CDR3 region has 13 residues. Germline V gene sequence: CDR1 KGHDR, CDR2 SFDVKD. Here the CDR3 reads CATRDSSNYGYTF. CDR3 sequence (DNA): TGTGCCACCAGAGACAGTTCTAACTATGGCTACACCTTC.

The CDR3 nucleotides read TGTGCCATCAGTGTCAGGGGGCTGACTGAAGCTTTCTTT. Protein: CAISVRGLTEAFF. This rearrangement joins TRBV10-3 to TRBJ1-1; 8 bases line up with TRBD1. Germline V gene data show CDR1 as ENHRY and CDR2 as SYGVKD. The length of the CDR3 is 13 residues. V dropped 4 bases and J dropped 5; count of bases not matched to a gene: 3.

The CDR3 loop is CATSRGGYGQPQHF. Written as DNA, the CDR3 is TGTGCCACCAGCAGAGGAGGGTACGGGCAGCCCCAGCATTTT. This sequence joins TRBV15 and TRBJ1-5; D is undetermined. Deletions cut 1 base from V and 7 bases from J, with 11 bases between. CDR1 is LNHNV, CDR2 YYDKDF, per germline (reference sequence). There are 14 residues in the CDR3.

Many counts were recorded for this clone. The CDR3 region has the DNA TGCGCCAGCAGCCTGATAGGGGACACTTGGGGGGGCTACACCTTC. Amino acids: CASSLIGDTWGGYTF. The rearrangement links TRBV4-3 to TRBJ1-2, with TRBD1 as a possible D gene (6 bases). Germline V lookup: CDR1 LGHNA, CDR2 YSLEER. The CDR3 covers 15 residues. V was trimmed by 4 bases and J by 8 bases, leaving 20 bases between them.

The chain links TRBV11-3 to TRBJ2-2; D is perhaps TRBD1 (5 bases). V lost 1 base, J lost 6 bases, and 9 bases lay in between. Germline CDR1 reads SGHNT; CDR2 reads YENEEA. The CDR3 runs 14 residues. CDR3 in amino acids: CASSLAQGSGELFF. CDR3 sequence (DNA): TGTGCCAGCAGCTTAGCGCAGGGATCCGGGGAGCTGTTTTTT.

V usage is TRBV6-1 and J usage is TRBJ2-7; D is possibly TRBD1 (6 bases). This CDR3 contains 15 residues. The germline CDR1 and CDR2 sequences are MNHNS and SASEGT. The germline V and J ends were trimmed by 1 base and 2 bases, with 12 bases remaining between them. CDR3 sequence reads: CASSEGGPATYEQYF. The DNA of the CDR3 is TGTGCCAGCAGTGAAGGGGGGCCGGCGACCTACGAGCAGTACTTC.

This chain connects TRBV7-9 to TRBJ2-1, with 8 bases matching TRBD2. Germline V gene lookup returns CDR1 SEHNR and CDR2 FQNEAQ (reference sequence). This CDR3 contains 17 residues. The trim removed 2 bases at V and 2 bases at J, leaving 8 bases unmatched. CDR3 residues: CASSLSGGGYTYNEQFF. CDR3 in DNA: TGTGCCAGCAGCTTATCCGGCGGGGGGTATACCTACAATGAGCAGTTCTTC.

CDR3 residues: CSVNDRGPNQPQHF. The CDR3 nucleotides are TGCAGCGTTAATGACAGGGGGCCAAATCAGCCCCAGCATTTT. V is TRBV29-1 and J is TRBJ1-5; 10 nucleotides align to TRBD1. The V gene's germline CDR1 is SQVTM and CDR2 ANQGSEA. The CDR3 runs 14 residues. The V segment lost 5 bases and the J segment 4 bases; nucleotides outside the gene matches: 5.

This clone appeared a single time. The genes are TRBV3-1 (or the pseudogene TRBV3-2) and TRBJ1-2; TRBD1 aligns across 7 bases. This CDR3 region has 13 residues. V was clipped by 4 bases and J by 2 bases; unmatched bases: 1. Per the germline V gene, CDR1 is LGHDT and CDR2 is YNNKEL (reference sequence). The CDR3 DNA follows: TGTGCCAGCAGCCTGGGACAGAACTATGGCTACACCTTC. Protein product: CASSLGQNYGYTF.

The chain combines TRBV11-2 with TRBJ2-1; 9 positions match TRBD2. V lost 5 bases, J lost 15 bases, and 23 bases stayed unmatched. This CDR3 contains 17 residues. Germline CDR1 is SGHAT and CDR2 is FQNNGV. As DNA, the CDR3 is TGTGCCAGCAGCCGAAGGCAGGTGGGGACTAGCTGGATCTCTCCGTTCTTC. It translates to CASSRRQVGTSWISPFF.

The chain couples TRBV14 to TRBJ1-1; the D is unclear. The CDR3 is made up of 13 amino acids. V dropped 3 bases and J dropped 2 bases, with 7 bases sitting between them. The germline V gene encodes CDR1 SGHDN and CDR2 FVKESK. The CDR3 sequence: CASSHWENTEAFF. The CDR3, as DNA: TGTGCCAGCAGCCACTGGGAAAACACTGAAGCTTTCTTT.

J is TRBJ2-7 and V is TRBV6-5; 10 bases are a match to TRBD2. The germline V gene has CDR1 MNHEY and CDR2 SVGAGI. V gave up 2 bases and J gave up 2 bases; unmatched junction bases: 3. This CDR3 spans 15 amino acids. Here the CDR3 DNA reads TGTGCCAGCAGTTACGGGACTAGCGTTACCTACGAGCAGTACTTC. It encodes CASSYGTSVTYEQYF.

This clone was seen a single time. The V and J genes are TRBV19 and TRBJ2-3; D tentatively reads TRBD1 or TRBD2 (7 bases each). The CDR3 is 17 amino acids. Trimming pared 3 bases from V and 0 bases from J, leaving 16 bases between. Per the germline V gene, CDR1 is LNHDA and CDR2 is SQIVND (reference sequence). CDR3 bases: TGTGCCAGTAGTATGGGGGGGACAGTACGAAGCACAGATACGCAGTATTTT. This encodes CASSMGGTVRSTDTQYF.

V is TRBV7-9 and J is TRBJ1-4; TRBD1 matches 11 bases. The germline V gene has CDR1 SEHNR and CDR2 FQNEAQ (reference sequence). J lost 5 bases, V lost 5 bases, and 10 bases had no gene match. This CDR3 has 17 residues. The CDR3 DNA sequence: TGTGCCAGCAGCGCCGGACAGGGGGCGATGGGAAATGAAAAACTGTTTTTT. Translated: CASSAGQGAMGNEKLFF.

The chain recombines TRBV9 with TRBJ1-2; a weak D match, TRBD1 (5 bases). V lost 0 bases, J lost 8 bases, and 14 bases lay in between. The CDR3 spans 14 residues. Per germline, CDR1 SGDLS and CDR2 YYNGEE. DNA of the CDR3: TGTGCCAGCAGCGTAGAGGGGCAGGGAAGAGGCTACACCTTC. This sequence encodes CASSVEGQGRGYTF. The full variable domain, completed using reference TRBV9 and TRBJ1-2, is DSGVTQTPKHLITATGQRVTLRCSPRSGDLSVYWYQQSLDQGLQFLIQYYNGEERAKGNILERFSAQQFPDLHSELNLSSLELGDSALYFCASSVEGQGRGYTFGSGTRLTVV.

The rearrangement uses TRBV28 and TRBJ1-5; D unclear. CDR1 and CDR2 from the germline V gene are MDHEN and SYDVKM. The ends were cut back, 6 bases at V and 6 bases at J, with 15 bases in the middle. CDR3 size: 14 residues. The CDR3 sequence is CASRSHNMGQPQHF. The CDR3 DNA follows: TGTGCCAGCAGATCTCACAATATGGGTCAGCCCCAGCATTTT.

The gene calls are TRBV3-1 (or the pseudogene TRBV3-2) and TRBJ2-3, with TRBD2 matching over 9 bases. The CDR3 extends over 16 amino acids. The germline gives CDR1 LGHDT, CDR2 YNNKEL (reference sequence). V lost 5 bases, J lost 2 bases, and 8 bases stayed unmatched. CDR3 amino acids: CASSSRVAGATDTQYF. In DNA, the CDR3 is TGTGCCAGCAGCTCCAGGGTAGCGGGGGCCACAGATACGCAGTATTTT.

The rearrangement links TRBV11-2 to TRBJ2-1; 9 nucleotides align to TRBD2. The germline V gene encodes CDR1 SGHAT and CDR2 FQNNGV. Trimming at V came to 1 base and at J to 6 bases, leaving 1 base not matched to a gene. The CDR3 is made up of 14 amino acids. CDR3 DNA: TGTGCCAGCAGCTTAGGCGGGGGGGCCAATGAGCAGTTCTTC. It is translated as CASSLGGGANEQFF.

The gene calls are TRBV7-9 and TRBJ2-3; D call uncertain. Germline V CDR1 and CDR2: SEHNR, FQNEAQ (reference sequence). Trimming shortened V by 5 bases and J by 0 bases, and 6 bases separated the two germline ends. This CDR3 has 13 residues. The CDR3: CASSTYSTDTQYF. CDR3 coding DNA: TGTGCCAGCAGCACCTACAGCACAGATACGCAGTATTTT.

The sample holds one count of this clone. The chain couples TRBV6-5 to TRBJ2-3, with D maybe TRBD1 (6 bases). Germline CDR1 and CDR2: MNHEY and SVGAGI. The CDR3 extends over 15 amino acids. V lost 8 bases, J lost 2 bases, and 17 bases lay in between. The CDR3 coding sequence is TGTGCCAGCGGTAGGGCCAGACAGGACACAGATACGCAGTATTTT. Its protein is CASGRARQDTDTQYF.

The rearrangement joins TRBV11-3 to TRBJ2-5; 7 bases align to TRBD2. The CDR3 is 16 amino acids. Germline CDR1 is SGHNT and CDR2 is YENEEA. J was trimmed by 1 base and V by 3 bases; bases with no gene match: 8. Here the CDR3 DNA reads TGTGCCAGCAGCTTGGGTTCGATAGCGGGCCAAGAGACCCAGTACTTC. Translation gives CASSLGSIAGQETQYF. The complete variable domain, with remaining parts taken from reference TRBV11-3 and TRBJ2-5, reads EAGVVQSPRYKIIEKKQPVAFWCNPISGHNTLYWYLQNLGQGPELLIRYENEEAVDDSQLPKDRFSAERLKGVDSTLKIQPAELGDSAVYLCASSLGSIAGQETQYFGPGTRLLVL.